A selection of T cell receptor beta chains follows, all from one sample in a study of response to subunit inactivated influenza vaccine. TCRdb re-called the RT-PCR reads with MiXCR, one entry per CDR3 protein. In the table there are approximately 500,000 distinct CDR3 sequences, 10% to 15% of which are singletons. Specimen: PBMCs from blood, collected roughly 45 days after vaccination. Receptors were obtained from a man aged 50 to 60 who received an inactivated influenza vaccine. The CDR3 runs from the conserved cysteine through the conserved F or W. A D gene is named only where the DNA matches it firmly. Size is omitted from some rows. Given values are once, few, many or a class for expanded clones.

CASSLVGEHGYTF | TRBV7-9 | few | NA | TRBJ1-2
CASSQVSSGNNEQFF | TRBV4-2 | few | TRBD2 | TRBJ2-1
CASSVSSSGNTIYF | TRBV9 | few | NA | TRBJ1-3
CSARGPPGGETQYF | TRBV20-1 | once | NA | TRBJ2-5
CASSQAETGGYGYTF | TRBV3-1 | NA | TRBD1 | TRBJ1-2
CSGTSGSSHEQYF | TRBV29-1 | NA | TRBD2 | TRBJ2-7
CASSESGFNTGELFF | TRBV5-1 | NA | NA | TRBJ2-2
CASSPEGPSGRVWNEQFF | TRBV18 | few | TRBD2 | TRBJ2-1
CRGTGGTEGNEQFF | TRBV20-1 | few | TRBD1 | TRBJ2-1
CASSYEGVGNQPQHF | TRBV6-2/TRBV6-3 | few | NA | TRBJ1-5
CSVKTGGYEQYF | TRBV29-1 | many | TRBD1 | TRBJ2-7
CSATLISGRARDTQYF | TRBV20-1 | many | TRBD2 | TRBJ2-3
CASSSPIAKNIQYF | TRBV5-1 | NA | NA | TRBJ2-4
CASSFLGPRGQETQYF | TRBV27 | few | NA | TRBJ2-5
CATSPRDRGQGGELFF | TRBV10-3 | few | TRBD1 | TRBJ2-2
CASSLDGQSNEQFF | TRBV11-2 | many | NA | TRBJ2-1
CSASRGDYSYNEQFF | TRBV20-1 | few | TRBD2 | TRBJ2-1
CATSSAYNNQPQHF | TRBV15 | once | NA | TRBJ1-5
CASSEAQLTTEAFF | TRBV2 | once | NA | TRBJ1-1
CASSQLHRATEAFF | TRBV3-1 | NA | NA | TRBJ1-1
CASRTTGQGYEQYF | TRBV6-2/TRBV6-3 | NA | TRBD1 | TRBJ2-7
CASSYSTGVGLRYEQYF | TRBV6-5 | few | NA | TRBJ2-7
CASSPQGKAKNIQYF | TRBV12-3/TRBV12-4 | few | NA | TRBJ2-4
CASSPRVRTSGRGTDTQYF | TRBV7-8 | many | TRBD2 | TRBJ2-3
CASSSWTYQAFF | TRBV7-2 | NA | NA | TRBJ1-1
CASSLDGRTGGRGYTF | TRBV5-1 | few | TRBD1 | TRBJ1-2
CASSFRDTPQETQYF | TRBV9 | many | NA | TRBJ2-5
CASSPPSGGKETQYF | TRBV12-3/TRBV12-4 | few | TRBD2 | TRBJ2-5
CASSPPGGGDEQYF | TRBV18 | NA | NA | TRBJ2-7
CASSYSRGRAQETQYF | TRBV6-5 | few | TRBD2 | TRBJ2-5
CASRLSGSPYEQYF | TRBV6-2/TRBV6-3 | NA | TRBD2 | TRBJ2-7
CASSSLDRVTEAFF | TRBV5-1 | NA | TRBD1 | TRBJ1-1
CSARVTSAYNEQFF | TRBV20-1 | few | TRBD2 | TRBJ2-1
CASSEYGVAYEQYF | TRBV25-1 | few | NA | TRBJ2-7
CASSLLQGGSTYEQYF | TRBV5-1 | NA | TRBD2 | TRBJ2-7
CASKWGTQYF | TRBV6-1 | NA | NA | TRBJ2-3
CASSLAPASGTNEKLFF | TRBV12-3/TRBV12-4 | NA | NA | TRBJ1-4
CASSLEGIGTGELFF | TRBV11-2 | few | NA | TRBJ2-2
CASSLLGAMAELFF | TRBV12-3/TRBV12-4 | NA | NA | TRBJ2-2
CASSFDRYGYTF | TRBV11-2 | NA | NA | TRBJ1-2
CASSRQGAFGYTF | TRBV5-4 | once | TRBD1 | TRBJ1-2
CASSLEAGLSPLHF | TRBV7-2 | few | NA | TRBJ1-6
CAWSLAYEQYF | TRBV30 | NA | NA | TRBJ2-7
CASSVGTTYEQYF | TRBV2 | few | NA | TRBJ2-7
CASMSSLLQETQYF | TRBV12-3/TRBV12-4 | NA | NA | TRBJ2-5
CASSPGFLGEQYF | TRBV6-1 | many | NA | TRBJ2-7
CASSPDRFLAKNIQYF | TRBV11-2 | many | NA | TRBJ2-4